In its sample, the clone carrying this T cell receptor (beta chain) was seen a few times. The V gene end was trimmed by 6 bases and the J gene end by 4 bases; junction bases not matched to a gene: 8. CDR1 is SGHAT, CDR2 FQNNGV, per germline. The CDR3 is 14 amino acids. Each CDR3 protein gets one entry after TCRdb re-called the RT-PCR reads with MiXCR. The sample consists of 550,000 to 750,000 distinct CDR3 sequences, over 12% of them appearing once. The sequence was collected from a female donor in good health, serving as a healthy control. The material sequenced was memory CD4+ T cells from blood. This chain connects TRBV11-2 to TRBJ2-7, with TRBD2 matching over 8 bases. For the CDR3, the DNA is TGTGCCAGCAGTCGAACTAGCGGCCTGTACGAGCAGTACTTC. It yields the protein CASSRTSGLYEQYF.